The 31 T cell receptor beta chains given below trace back to one sample, sequenced in a study of cytotoxic CD8 clonotypes in ibrutinib-treated CLL (dated by TCRdb to the early 2020s). The library was produced with the immunoSEQ multiplex PCR assay. TCRdb carries this immuneACCESS record with in-frame sequences only. Its versions omit some clonotypes, under half of them owing to an unresolved V gene in the studies checked, with the rest unexplained. This sample comprises around 330,000 clones, 67% of them detected only once. Together, the top ten hold roughly 6% of the sample. Material: PBMCs, obtained after 36 months of ibrutinib treatment. The receptors were gathered from a human donor with chronic lymphocytic leukemia.

Worth noting for this clone: Other DNA sequences within the sample encode an identical CDR3. This rearrangement joins TRBV5-4 to TRBJ2-5; D is possibly TRBD2 (7 bases). Trimming stripped 9 bases from V and 0 bases from J, with 21 bases between. The germline CDR1 and CDR2 sequences are SGHNT and YYREEE (reference sequence). This CDR3 spans 16 amino acids. CDR3 amino acids: CATVNVGGVHQETQYF. CDR3 DNA sequence: TGTGCCACCGTTAACGTAGGGGGGGTACACCAAGAGACCCAGTACTTC.

This clone turned up a few times. Germline is not matched at one junction end, which may reflect a read error. The V call is TRBV29-1, the J call TRBJ2-7; 8 nucleotides align to TRBD1. Per germline, CDR1 SQVTM and CDR2 ANQGSEA. This CDR3 comprises 12 residues. CDR3: CSAGTGPYKQYF. For the CDR3, the DNA is TGCAGCGCCGGGACAGGCCCCTACAAGCAGTACTTC.

The rearrangement joins TRBV29-1 to TRBJ2-1, with TRBD2 matching 9 bases. The ends lost 4 bases at V and 5 bases at J; junction bases unmatched: 12. Germline V CDR1 and CDR2: SQVTM, ANQGSEA. This CDR3 is built from 16 residues. The CDR3 nucleotides read TGCAGCGTTGGAGCGCGAGGACTAGCGAAAAACAATGAGCAGTTCTTC. Protein: CSVGARGLAKNNEQFF.

For this clone: This specimen includes other DNA sequences encoding the same CDR3. The chain links TRBV18 to TRBJ1-2; a possible D gene is TRBD1 (6 bases). CDR3 length: 13 residues. The germline V and J ends were trimmed by 2 bases and 8 bases, with 12 bases remaining between them. Looked up from germline, CDR1 is KGHSH and CDR2 is LQKENI. CDR3 residues: CASSPDRSGGYTF. The CDR3 DNA sequence: TGTGCCAGCTCACCAGACAGGTCCGGGGGCTACACCTTC.

J is TRBJ2-1 and V is TRBV5-1; 9 bases are a match to TRBD2. V was pared by 5 bases and J by 4 bases, with 4 bases of the junction left unmatched. This CDR3 is 14 amino acids long. Germline V gene lookup returns CDR1 SGHRS and CDR2 YFSETQ. Here the CDR3 DNA reads TGCGCCAGCAGACCGGGACTAGCATACAATGAGCAGTTCTTC. This codes for CASRPGLAYNEQFF.

This clone was seen only a few times. DNA for the CDR3: TGTGCCAGCAGTAGGGAACTCGGACAGGATCAGCCCGGGGAGCTGTTTTTT. Protein sequence: CASSRELGQDQPGELFF. This rearrangement joins TRBV13 to TRBJ2-2; the match to TRBD1 covers 7 bases. The CDR3 spans 17 residues. Germline V gene sequence: CDR1 PRHDT, CDR2 FYEKMQ (reference sequence). Germline trimming cut 6 bases from V and 6 bases from J; bases unmatched to any gene: 16.

Only a few counts were recorded for this clone. V is TRBV5-1 and J is TRBJ1-4; the D gene is possibly TRBD1 (6 bases). The V end lost 4 bases, the J end lost 0 bases, and 16 bases lay between the germline ends. The germline CDR1 and CDR2 sequences are SGHRS and YFSETQ. The CDR3 has 17 residues. As DNA, the CDR3 is TGCGCCAGCAGCCCCTTGGGGGGGCCCACAACTAATGAAAAACTGTTTTTT. This gives the protein CASSPLGGPTTNEKLFF.

The count of this clone is one. Other DNA sequences from this sample encode an identical CDR3 as well. The V gene is TRBV11-2, the J gene TRBJ2-3; D unresolved. The CDR3 loop spans 12 amino acids. Germline V gene sequence: CDR1 SGHAT, CDR2 FQNNGV. The ends were cut back, 4 bases at V and 2 bases at J, with 4 bases in the middle. CDR3: CASSSFTDTQYF. DNA of the CDR3: TGTGCCAGCAGCTCGTTCACAGATACGCAGTATTTT.

The V call is TRBV10-3, the J call TRBJ1-2; 8 nucleotides line up with TRBD1. The CDR3 contains 15 residues. V lost 2 bases to trimming and J lost 2 bases; unmatched junction nucleotides: 4. Germline V gene sequence: CDR1 ENHRY, CDR2 SYGVKD. CDR3 bases: TGTGCCATCAGTGAGGGGACAGGACTCAACTATGGCTACACCTTC. This translates into CAISEGTGLNYGYTF.

This clone was counted a few times. The chain links TRBV5-1 to TRBJ2-3, with unresolved D. This CDR3 spans 14 amino acids. Germline CDR1 is SGHRS and CDR2 is YFSETQ. Trimming left V 1 base short and J 4 bases short, with 10 bases between. The CDR3: CASSLYSPADTQYF. The CDR3, as DNA: TGCGCCAGCAGCTTGTACTCACCCGCAGATACGCAGTATTTT.

The rearrangement uses TRBV27 and TRBJ1-4, with D possibly being TRBD1 (6 bases). Germline-derived CDR1 and CDR2 are MNHEY and SMNVEV (reference sequence). Trimming removed 2 bases from V and 2 bases from J, with 6 bases in between. This CDR3 region has 14 residues. DNA for the CDR3: TGTGCCAGCAGTTTAACAGGGACTAATGAAAAACTGTTTTTT. The encoded protein is CASSLTGTNEKLFF.

This clone was recorded once. The chain links TRBV11-2 to TRBJ2-2, with TRBD1 as a possible D gene (6 bases). Looked up from germline, CDR1 is SGHAT and CDR2 is FQNNGV. The CDR3 sequence is 13 residues long. Trimming pared 5 bases from V and 6 bases from J, leaving 10 bases between. The CDR3 DNA reads TGTGCCAGCAGCCTCACAGGGTCCGGGGAGCTGTTTTTT. This translates into CASSLTGSGELFF.

This clone was counted only a few times. Other DNA variants within this sample encode the same CDR3. J is TRBJ1-1 and V is TRBV19; TRBD1 agrees at 8 bases. J lost 4 bases, V lost 3 bases, and 4 bases had no gene match. CDR3 length: 14 amino acids. Germline-derived CDR1 and CDR2 are LNHDA and SQIVND (reference sequence). CDR3 sequence: CASSIRGPGTEAFF. CDR3 coding DNA: TGTGCCAGTAGTATCAGGGGGCCTGGCACTGAAGCTTTCTTT. The whole variable domain, filled in from reference TRBV19 and TRBJ1-1, reads DGGITQSPKYLFRKEGQNVTLSCEQNLNHDAMYWYRQDPGQGLRLIYYSQIVNDFQKGDIAEGYSVSREKKESFPLTVTSAQKNPTAFYLCASSIRGPGTEAFFGQGTRLTVV.

CDR3 sequence: CASSAGTRYQETQYF. In DNA, the CDR3 is TGTGCCAGCAGTGCCGGGACGAGGTACCAAGAGACCCAGTACTTC. The chain joins TRBV27 to TRBJ2-5; D possibly matches TRBD1 or TRBD2 (5 bases each). Germline CDR1 is MNHEY and CDR2 is SMNVEV (reference sequence). Trimming stripped 5 bases from V and 0 bases from J, with 13 bases between. CDR3 length equals 15 residues.

This clone has just one count. The CDR3 region has the DNA TGTGCCAGCAGCATGACAGACACAGATACGCAGTATTTT. Translation gives CASSMTDTDTQYF. This rearrangement joins TRBV5-6 to TRBJ2-3, with D tentatively TRBD1 (5 bases). With 4 bases removed from V and 2 bases from J, the gap between germline ends came to 8 bases. The CDR3 totals 13 residues. Germline CDR1 is SGHDT and CDR2 is YYEEEE. Looking up the rest from reference TRBV5-6 and TRBJ2-3 gives the full variable domain: DAGVTQSPTHLIKTRGQQVTLRCSPKSGHDTVSWYQQALGQGPQFIFQYYEEEERQRGNFPDRFSGHQFPNYSSELNVNALLLGDSALYLCASSMTDTDTQYFGPGTRLTVL.

The rearrangement joins TRBV6-5 to TRBJ2-2; D perhaps matches TRBD1 (6 bases). Germline CDR1 reads MNHEY; CDR2 reads SVGAGI. CDR3 length equals 13 residues. Between the trimmed V and J ends, which lost 5 bases and 7 bases, there was a span of 11 bases. The CDR3 DNA is TGTGCCAGCAGTACGCAGGGGAGCGGGGAGCTGTTTTTT. This codes for CASSTQGSGELFF.

The chain has TRBV2 and TRBJ2-1, with 8 bases matching TRBD2. The CDR3 loop spans 16 amino acids. J gave up 8 bases and V 6 bases, and 15 bases lay outside the gene matches. CDR1 is SNHLY and CDR2 is FYNNEI in the germline V gene. The CDR3 DNA sequence: TGTGCCAGCAGCGTACCCTCTCGGCGGGGGGAGGATGAGCAGTTCTTC. Translated, it gives CASSVPSRRGEDEQFF.

This chain connects TRBV5-1 to TRBJ2-6; D is undetermined. The CDR3 sequence is 16 residues long. Trimming left V 4 bases short and J 1 base short, with 12 bases between. CDR1 and CDR2 from the germline V gene are SGHRS and YFSETQ. DNA of the CDR3: TGCGCCAGCAGCCCAGTAGTGGAATCTGGGGCCAACGTCCTGACTTTC. It yields the protein CASSPVVESGANVLTF. The whole variable domain, filled in from reference TRBV5-1 and TRBJ2-6, reads KAGVTQTPRYLIKTRGQQVTLSCSPISGHRSVSWYQQTPGQGLQFLFEYFSETQRNKGNFPGRFSGRQFSNSRSEMNVSTLELGDSALYLCASSPVVESGANVLTFGAGSRLTVL.

The J gene is TRBJ1-2, the V gene TRBV9; D call uncertain. The CDR3 extends over 14 amino acids. Germline V gene data show CDR1 as SGDLS and CDR2 as YYNGEE. V was clipped by 4 bases and J by 2 bases, with 12 bases between them. The CDR3 region has the DNA TGTGCCAGCAGCCTATCCGACCCAAACTATGGCTACACCTTC. Translating it yields CASSLSDPNYGYTF.

The V gene is TRBV7-2, the J gene TRBJ1-5, with D maybe TRBD1 (5 bases). Germline-derived CDR1 and CDR2 are SGHTA and FQGNSA. CDR3 size: 15 residues. V lost 2 bases and J 5 bases, leaving 13 bases between the germline ends. The CDR3 here is CASSLYPGEDQPQHF. The CDR3 nucleotides read TGTGCCAGCAGCTTATATCCGGGGGAGGATCAGCCCCAGCATTTT.

The chain uses TRBV4-3 and TRBJ2-2; TRBD2 agrees at 8 bases. The CDR3 runs 18 residues. After removal of 4 bases from V and 0 bases from J, the junction contained 10 bases not matched to a gene. Germline V CDR1 and CDR2: LGHNA, YSLEER. The CDR3 sequence: CASSRVLPGLANTGELFF. CDR3 coding DNA: TGCGCCAGCAGCCGGGTTCTTCCGGGACTAGCGAACACCGGGGAGCTGTTTTTT.

The chain recombines TRBV18 with TRBJ1-6; D gene uncertain. The germline V gene encodes CDR1 KGHSH and CDR2 LQKENI. V lost 2 bases and J 0 bases, leaving 8 bases between the germline ends. The CDR3 consists of 16 residues. The CDR3 nucleotides are TGTGCCAGCTCACCAACCATATCCTCCTATAATTCACCCCTCCACTTT. This codes for CASSPTISSYNSPLHF. Full variable domain (outside the CDR3, taken from reference TRBV18 and TRBJ1-6): NAGVMQNPRHLVRRRGQEARLRCSPMKGHSHVYWYRQLPEEGLKFMVYLQKENIIDESGMPKERFSAEFPKEGPSILRIQQVVRGDSAAYFCASSPTISSYNSPLHFGNGTRLTVT.

In its sample, this clone was seen a few times. The J gene is TRBJ2-7, the V gene TRBV19, with D possibly matching TRBD1 (5 bases). CDR1 LNHDA and CDR2 SQIVND come from the germline V gene (reference sequence). This CDR3 has 15 residues. Trimming cost V 1 base and J 3 bases, with 13 bases left between them. CDR3 coding DNA: TGTGCCAGTAGTATAGGGGGCCAGGCTCGCTACGAGCAGTACTTC. This encodes CASSIGGQARYEQYF.

CDR3 sequence: CSGEASGTGETQYF. In nucleotides, the CDR3 is TGCAGCGGAGAGGCTAGCGGGACGGGAGAGACCCAGTACTTC. V gene TRBV29-1 combines with J gene TRBJ2-5; 9 bases match TRBD2. Per germline, CDR1 SQVTM and CDR2 ANQGSEA. The J segment lost 4 bases and the V segment lost 7 bases, leaving 10 bases of the junction unmatched. This CDR3 contains 14 residues.

The CDR3 sequence is CASSEWERNYGYTF. The CDR3 region has the DNA TGTGCCAGCAGTGAATGGGAGAGAAACTATGGCTACACCTTC. The genes are TRBV6-1 and TRBJ1-2; D gene ambiguous. Germline V gene lookup returns CDR1 MNHNS and CDR2 SASEGT. The ends were cut back, 2 bases at V and 2 bases at J, with 9 bases in the middle. The CDR3 spans 14 residues.

The CDR3 bases are TGTGCCAGCAGTTACGGAGGCCCCTGGACCGGGGAGCTGTTTTTT. Protein product: CASSYGGPWTGELFF. V and J are TRBV6-5 and TRBJ2-2, with D possibly matching TRBD2 (5 bases). CDR3 length: 15 residues. Trimming took off 2 bases at V and 5 bases at J, with 12 bases between the two ends. Per the germline V gene, CDR1 is MNHEY and CDR2 is SVGAGI.

This chain uses TRBV9 with TRBJ2-1; TRBD2 matches at 12 bases. The CDR3 is 14 amino acids. V shed 6 bases, J shed 5 bases, and the junction held 3 bases outside the gene matches. Germline CDR1 reads SGDLS; CDR2 reads YYNGEE. As DNA, the CDR3 is TGTGCCAGCAACCTAGCGGGAGGGCACAATGAGCAGTTCTTC. Translated: CASNLAGGHNEQFF.

The genes are TRBV28 and TRBJ1-1; no firm D call. Germline lookup yields CDR1 MDHEN and CDR2 SYDVKM. V was trimmed by 6 bases and J by 8 bases, leaving 16 bases between them. The CDR3 contains 13 residues. CDR3 sequence: CASSSFERWEAFF. For the CDR3, the DNA is TGTGCCAGCAGCTCCTTCGAGCGGTGGGAAGCTTTCTTT.

The J gene is TRBJ1-6, the V gene TRBV27; 10 positions match TRBD1. The CDR3 consists of 15 residues. CDR1 is MNHEY and CDR2 is SMNVEV in the germline V gene (reference sequence). The V and J ends lost 3 bases and 8 bases, in that order; junction bases with no gene match: 4. DNA of the CDR3: TGTGCCAGCAGTTTCCGGGACAGGGGTGATTCACCCCTCCACTTT. It encodes CASSFRDRGDSPLHF.

The genes are TRBV10-3 and TRBJ1-1; TRBD1 matches at 7 bases. The germline V gene encodes CDR1 ENHRY and CDR2 SYGVKD. The CDR3 is made up of 14 amino acids. The V gene end was trimmed by 6 bases and the J gene end by 1 base; junction bases not matched to a gene: 5. The CDR3 reads CAIRYGTANTEAFF. The DNA for the CDR3 is TGTGCCATCAGATACGGGACAGCGAACACTGAAGCTTTCTTT.

This clone was seen just once. The rearrangement links TRBV29-1 to TRBJ1-5; perhaps TRBD1 as D (5 bases). The CDR3 is made up of 15 amino acids. V lost 6 bases and J 2 bases, leaving 17 bases between the germline ends. The V gene's germline CDR1 is SQVTM and CDR2 ANQGSEA. Here the CDR3 reads CSVRDGAAGNQPQHF. DNA of the CDR3: TGCAGCGTCCGCGATGGGGCAGCGGGCAATCAGCCCCAGCATTTT.